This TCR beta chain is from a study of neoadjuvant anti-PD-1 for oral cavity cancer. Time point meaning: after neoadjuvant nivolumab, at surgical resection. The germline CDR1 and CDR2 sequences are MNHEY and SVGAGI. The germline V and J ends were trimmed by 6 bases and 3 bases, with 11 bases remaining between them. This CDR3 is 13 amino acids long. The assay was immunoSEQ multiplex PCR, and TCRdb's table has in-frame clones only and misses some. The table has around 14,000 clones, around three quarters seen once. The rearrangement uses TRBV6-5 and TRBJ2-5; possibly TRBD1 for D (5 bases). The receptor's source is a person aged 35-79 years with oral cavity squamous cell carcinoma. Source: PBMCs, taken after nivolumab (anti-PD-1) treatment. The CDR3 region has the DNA TGTGCCAGCAGATGGGGCAGCGAAGAGACCCAGTACTTC. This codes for CASRWGSEETQYF.